This entry concerns a single T cell receptor beta chain. The data were obtained in a study of T cell changes during pregnancy in multiple sclerosis. Here immunoSEQ multiplex PCR was the method, and the copy in TCRdb shows in-frame clones only, minus some. The sample holds approximately 74,000 clones; about nine tenths are singletons and the top ten take about 3%. This sequence originates from a female donor with multiple sclerosis, enrolled in a pregnancy study. This specimen consisted of peripheral blood, obtained before pregnancy.

The CDR3 region is CASSLGSSGSYEQYF. The DNA of the CDR3 is TGTGCCAGCAGCTTAGGATCTAGCGGGAGCTACGAGCAGTACTTC. The chain recombines TRBV11-2 with TRBJ2-7; TRBD2 aligns across 10 bases. Germline V gene lookup returns CDR1 SGHAT and CDR2 FQNNGV. The ends lost 1 base at V and 3 bases at J; junction bases unmatched: 3. This CDR3 contains 15 residues.